This T cell receptor beta chain derives from a study of blood T cell repertoires in COVID-19. Study information: In each case, the material was cDNA or gDNA derived from T cells, B-cell-depleted T cells, or PBMCs.

Per the original data handling: Amplification from reference gene primers served as the basis for estimated nucleated cell counts. Repertoires were generated with immunoSEQ multiplex PCR, while TCRdb's copy carries only in-frame clones and drops some. V and J calls and clone size are as listed in that table; D and trimming were resolved from the DNA. This table holds about 20,000 clones, 60% to 85% found once. Specimen: peripheral blood. The receptor was derived from a man aged 80 or over with acute or convalescent COVID-19.

The DNA for the CDR3 is TGCGCCAGCAGCCAAGGAGGGGACACAGATACGCAGTATTTT. Amino acid sequence: CASSQGGDTDTQYF. The chain carries TRBV5-1 and TRBJ2-3, with D perhaps TRBD2 (6 bases). V was pared by 4 bases and J by 2 bases, with 11 bases between. The CDR3 extends over 14 amino acids. The V gene's germline CDR1 is SGHRS and CDR2 YFSETQ.